The clone carrying this T cell receptor beta chain was recorded only once. The sample comes from a study of blood T cell repertoires in COVID-19. Sequenced by immunoSEQ multiplex PCR; TCRdb stores in-frame clones only, minus some. The sample yields about 120,000 clones, roughly four fifths seen once. The receptor comes from a human donor in a cohort sampled during active COVID-19. The specimen sequenced was peripheral blood.

The CDR3: CASSPTVVSISAEQYF. In DNA, the CDR3 is TGTGCCAGCAGCCCCACGGTAGTATCAATCTCTGCCGAGCAGTACTTC. The V call is TRBV7-9, the J call TRBJ2-7, with D hard to call. Trimming removed 5 bases at V and 6 bases at J, with 23 bases between. The germline CDR1 and CDR2 sequences are SEHNR and FQNEAQ (reference sequence). The CDR3 covers 16 residues.